The rows below give T cell receptor beta chains drawn from one sample of a study of early T cells in non-severe SARS-CoV-2 infection. Each CDR3 protein is one row after TCRdb ran MiXCR on the 5' RACE reads. The table shows tens of thousands of distinct CDR3 sequences, with 12% occurring only once. Sequences were obtained from whole blood. The receptors were sampled from an adult who was a healthcare worker with PCR-confirmed SARS-CoV-2 infection or an uninfected control (not recorded which). Both conserved end residues are part of each CDR3. Size is omitted from some rows. Given values are once, few, many or a class for expanded clones.

J: TRBJ2-7; size: few; length: 15; V: TRBV29-1; CDR3: CSVPKADRGPYEQYF
J: TRBJ1-4; size: NA; length: 16; V: TRBV4-1; CDR3: CASSQETSSLEEKLFF
J: TRBJ2-7; size: many; length: 14; V: TRBV5-4; CDR3: CATSIRGGSYEQYF
J: TRBJ2-5; size: NA; length: 17; V: TRBV5-1; CDR3: CASSLETTSLGKETQYF
J: TRBJ1-4; size: many; length: 16; V: TRBV9; CDR3: CASSVDWGQGNEKLFF
J: TRBJ2-7; size: NA; length: 16; V: TRBV21-1; CDR3: CASSNLRDRGAYEQYF
J: TRBJ1-1; size: many; length: 14; V: TRBV4-1; CDR3: CASSQESARASAFF
J: TRBJ2-7; size: many; length: 11; V: TRBV9; CDR3: CASSVGAEQYF
J: TRBJ2-5; size: few; length: 14; V: TRBV29-1; CDR3: CSADTSGSIETQYF
J: TRBJ2-7; size: few; length: 15; V: TRBV2; CDR3: CASRAPEGFSYEQYF
J: TRBJ1-1; size: NA; length: 14; V: TRBV6-1; CDR3: CASGHKGAITEAFF
J: TRBJ2-7; size: many; length: 14; V: TRBV3-1; CDR3: CASSHGQLRGEQYF
J: TRBJ1-6; size: NA; length: 16; V: TRBV6-2/TRBV6-3; CDR3: CASRTQTGLGGSPLHF
J: TRBJ2-2; size: many; length: 13; V: TRBV12-3/TRBV12-4; CDR3: CASSLSGPGELFF
J: TRBJ2-5; size: NA; length: 13; V: TRBV7-2; CDR3: CASSSGPGKTQYF
J: TRBJ2-1; size: few; length: 20; V: TRBV13; CDR3: CASSFRQVILAGNFYNEQFF
J: TRBJ2-2; size: NA; length: 14; V: TRBV3-1; CDR3: CASSQRHDTGELFF
J: TRBJ2-7; size: NA; length: 14; V: TRBV5-1; CDR3: CASSLLGDAYEQYF
J: TRBJ2-5; size: few; length: 15; V: TRBV15; CDR3: CATSGGLAGKETQYF
J: TRBJ1-6; size: many; length: 13; V: TRBV18; CDR3: CASSPREESPLHF
J: TRBJ2-7; size: many; length: 14; V: TRBV10-2; CDR3: CASSLAGTAYEQYF
J: TRBJ2-7; size: few; length: 14; V: TRBV6-6; CDR3: CASHRTGSTYEQYF
J: TRBJ1-1; size: NA; length: 13; V: TRBV12-3/TRBV12-4; CDR3: CASSLGGGRQAFF
J: TRBJ2-7; size: many; length: 14; V: TRBV18; CDR3: CASSPSQGSYEQYF
J: TRBJ2-3; size: few; length: 13; V: TRBV11-1; CDR3: CASSLTRTDTQYF
J: TRBJ1-2; size: NA; length: 13; V: TRBV10-3; CDR3: CAISENGGVGYTF
J: TRBJ2-7; size: NA; length: 13; V: TRBV6-2/TRBV6-3; CDR3: CASSTTSLGEQYF
J: TRBJ1-5; size: many; length: 14; V: TRBV19; CDR3: CASSTDREGQPQHF
J: TRBJ1-1; size: few; length: 14; V: TRBV3-1; CDR3: CASSPARGNTEAFF
J: TRBJ2-3; size: many; length: 13; V: TRBV3-1; CDR3: CASSQRGPDTQYF